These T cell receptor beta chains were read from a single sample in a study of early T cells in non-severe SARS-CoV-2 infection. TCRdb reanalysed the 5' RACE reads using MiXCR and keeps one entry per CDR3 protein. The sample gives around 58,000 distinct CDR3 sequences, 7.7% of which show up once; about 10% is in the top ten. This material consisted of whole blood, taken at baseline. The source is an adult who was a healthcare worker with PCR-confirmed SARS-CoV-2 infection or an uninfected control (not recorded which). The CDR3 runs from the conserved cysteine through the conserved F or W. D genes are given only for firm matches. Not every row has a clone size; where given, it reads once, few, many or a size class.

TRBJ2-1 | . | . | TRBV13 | CASSSYESSYNEQFF | TGTGCCAGCAGCTCATATGAGAGCTCCTACAATGAGCAGTTCTTC
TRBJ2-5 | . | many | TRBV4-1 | CASSQGPYQETQYF | TGCGCCAGCAGCCAAGGACCGTACCAAGAGACCCAGTACTTC
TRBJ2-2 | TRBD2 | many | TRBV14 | CASSQVAGGPSGELFF | TGTGCCAGCAGCCAAGTTGCGGGAGGGCCTTCGGGGGAGCTGTTTTTT
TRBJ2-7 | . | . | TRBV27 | CASSLGGPEQYF | TGTGCCAGCAGTTTAGGCGGACCCGAGCAGTACTTC
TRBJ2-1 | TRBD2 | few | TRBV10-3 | CANKGTSGTNEQFF | TGTGCCAATAAGGGGACTAGCGGGACCAATGAGCAGTTCTTC
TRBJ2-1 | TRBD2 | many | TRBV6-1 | CASSGDPGLAGGNEQFF | TGTGCCAGCAGTGGGGACCCGGGACTAGCGGGAGGGAATGAGCAGTTCTTC
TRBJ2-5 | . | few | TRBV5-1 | CASSLEGRNLETQYF | TGCGCCAGCAGCTTGGAAGGACGGAACCTAGAGACCCAGTACTTC
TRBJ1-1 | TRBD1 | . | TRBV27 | CASRTGRTEAFF | TGTGCCAGCAGGACAGGGCGCACTGAAGCTTTCTTT
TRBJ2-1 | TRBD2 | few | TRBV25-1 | CASRKSGGLGSGRASDEQFF | TGTGCCAGCAGGAAGTCGGGGGGGCTAGGAAGCGGGAGGGCCTCCGATGAGCAGTTCTTC
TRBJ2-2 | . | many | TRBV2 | CASSNRGGESGGELFF | TGTGCCAGCTCGAATCGAGGCGGGGAGTCGGGCGGGGAGCTGTTTTTT